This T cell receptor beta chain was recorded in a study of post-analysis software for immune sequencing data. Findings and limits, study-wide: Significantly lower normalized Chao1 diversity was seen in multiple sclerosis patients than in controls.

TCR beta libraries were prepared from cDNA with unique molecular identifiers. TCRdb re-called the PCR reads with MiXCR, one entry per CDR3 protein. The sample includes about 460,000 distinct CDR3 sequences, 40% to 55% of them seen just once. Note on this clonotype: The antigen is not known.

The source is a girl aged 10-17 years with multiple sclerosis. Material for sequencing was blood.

The CDR3 sequence: CASSLAPGAVSNEQFF. CDR3 coding DNA: TGCGCCAGCAGCTTGGCCCCAGGGGCGGTGTCCAATGAGCAGTTCTTC. The V and J genes are TRBV5-1 and TRBJ2-1; D is possibly TRBD1 (6 bases). The CDR3 has 16 residues. Trimming cost V 0 bases and J 6 bases, with 16 bases left between them. CDR1 and CDR2 (germline): SGHRS, YFSETQ.